This TCR beta chain comes out of a study of T-cell memory formation after mild COVID-19. Study findings and constraints: Within pre-infection memory, some responding clones were found, suggesting cross-reactive memory joined.

Details on this clonotype: Its cognate antigen is unknown.

CDR1 is MNHGY and CDR2 is SVAAGI in the germline V gene. This CDR3 comprises 16 residues. V lost 8 bases, J lost 4 bases, and 10 bases stayed unmatched. Constant-segment primers served in 5'RACE that generated TCR alpha and TCR beta cDNA libraries bearing sample barcodes and UMIs. MiXCR, applied by TCRdb to the 5' RACE reads, yields one record per CDR3 protein. The sample includes hundreds of thousands of distinct CDR3 sequences, 25% to 30% of them seen just once. The sequencing input was PBMCs or a T cell subset sorted from them (not recorded which). This sequence joins TRBV6-9 and TRBJ2-1; 11 bases are a match to TRBD1. This TCR was sampled from an adult woman who had mild COVID-19 (a few samples of this study predate the infection). Cell type and time point are not known. The DNA of the CDR3 is TGTGCCAGCGGCCCCTCCGGGACAGGGGGATACAATGAGCAGTTCTTC. This codes for CASGPSGTGGYNEQFF.